This T cell receptor beta chain was found in a study of long-term antiretroviral therapy in people with HIV. Study-wide background: A decade or so separates the oldest specimens from the later 2015 immediate-ART recommendation.

Sequencing used immunoSEQ v3.0 at survey level. Data came from immunoSEQ multiplex PCR; TCRdb stores just in-frame clones and leaves some out. The top ten hold around an eighth of the sample, which has about 11,000 clones, roughly 85% seen once. The CDR3 extends over 16 amino acids. Germline V CDR1 and CDR2: SGHTA, FQGTGA. Trimming took off 5 bases at V and 0 bases at J, with 13 bases between the two ends. This chain links TRBV7-3 with TRBJ2-2; TRBD2 is a possible D gene (6 bases). The source was unsorted PBMCs, collected 1.2 years after starting antiretroviral therapy. This receptor was taken from a man between 35 and 55 years old with HIV. CDR3 bases: TGTGCCAGCAGCCTGCTTGGGACTGCGAACACCGGGGAGCTGTTTTTT. Protein: CASSLLGTANTGELFF.